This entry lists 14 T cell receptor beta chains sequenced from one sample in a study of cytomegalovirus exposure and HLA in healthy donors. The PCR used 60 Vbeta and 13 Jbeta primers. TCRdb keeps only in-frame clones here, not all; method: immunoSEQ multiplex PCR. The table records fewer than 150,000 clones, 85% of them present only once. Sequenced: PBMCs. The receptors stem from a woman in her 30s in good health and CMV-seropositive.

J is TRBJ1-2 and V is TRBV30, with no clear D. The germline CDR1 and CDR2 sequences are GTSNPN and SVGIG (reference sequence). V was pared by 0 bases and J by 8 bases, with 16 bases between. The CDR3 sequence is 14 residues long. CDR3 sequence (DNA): TGTGCCTGGAGTGTAGCCAGGCGGGGAGAGGGCTACACCTTC. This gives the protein CAWSVARRGEGYTF. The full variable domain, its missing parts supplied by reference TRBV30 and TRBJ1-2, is SQTIHQWPATLVQPVGSPLSLECTVEGTSNPNLYWYRQAAGRGLQLLFYSVGIGQISSEVPQNLSASRPQDRQFILSSKKLLLSDSGFYLCAWSVARRGEGYTFGSGTRLTVV.

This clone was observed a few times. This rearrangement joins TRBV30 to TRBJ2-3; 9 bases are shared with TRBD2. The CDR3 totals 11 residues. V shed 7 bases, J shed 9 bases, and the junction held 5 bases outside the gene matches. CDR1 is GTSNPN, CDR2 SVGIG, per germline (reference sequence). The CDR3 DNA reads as TGTGCCTCTTCGACTAGCGGAACGCAGTATTTT. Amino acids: CASSTSGTQYF.

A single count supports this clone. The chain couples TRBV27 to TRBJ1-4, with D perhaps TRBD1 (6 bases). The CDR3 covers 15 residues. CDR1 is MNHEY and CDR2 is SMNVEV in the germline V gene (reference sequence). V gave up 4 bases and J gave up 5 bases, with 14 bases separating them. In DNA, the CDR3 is TGTGCCAGCAGTTCTAGGACAGTTCTAAATGAAAAACTGTTTTTT. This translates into CASSSRTVLNEKLFF.

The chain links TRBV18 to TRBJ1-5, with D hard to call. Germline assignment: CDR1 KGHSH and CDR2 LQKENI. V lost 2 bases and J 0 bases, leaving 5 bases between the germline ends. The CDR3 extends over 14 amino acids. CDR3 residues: CASSPVGSNQPQHF. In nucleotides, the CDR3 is TGTGCCAGCTCACCAGTCGGTAGCAATCAGCCCCAGCATTTT.

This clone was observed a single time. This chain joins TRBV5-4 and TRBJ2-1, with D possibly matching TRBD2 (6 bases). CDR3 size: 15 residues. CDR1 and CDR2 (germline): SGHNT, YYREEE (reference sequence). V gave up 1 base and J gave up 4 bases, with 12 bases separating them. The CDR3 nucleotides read TGTGCCAGCAGCTTGCCCGGGAGTTTTTACAATGAGCAGTTCTTC. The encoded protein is CASSLPGSFYNEQFF.

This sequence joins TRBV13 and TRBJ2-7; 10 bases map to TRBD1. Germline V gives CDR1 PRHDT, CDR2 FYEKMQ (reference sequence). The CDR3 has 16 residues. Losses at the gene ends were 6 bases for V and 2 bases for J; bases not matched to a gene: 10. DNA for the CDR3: TGTGCCAGCAGTTCAAGGGGGACAGGGGTAACCTACGAGCAGTACTTC. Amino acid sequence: CASSSRGTGVTYEQYF.

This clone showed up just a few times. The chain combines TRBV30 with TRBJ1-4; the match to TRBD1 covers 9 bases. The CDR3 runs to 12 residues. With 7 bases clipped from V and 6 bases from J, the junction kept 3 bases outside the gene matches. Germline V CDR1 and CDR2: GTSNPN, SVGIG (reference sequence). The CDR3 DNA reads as TGTGCCTTAGACAGGGGGGATGAAAAACTGTTTTTT. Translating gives CALDRGDEKLFF.

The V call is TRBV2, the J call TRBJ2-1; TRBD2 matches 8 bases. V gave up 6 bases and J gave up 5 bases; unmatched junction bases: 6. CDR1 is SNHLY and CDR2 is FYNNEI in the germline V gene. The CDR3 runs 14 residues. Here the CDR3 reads CASRETSENNEQFF. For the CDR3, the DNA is TGTGCCAGCAGGGAGACTAGCGAAAACAATGAGCAGTTCTTC.

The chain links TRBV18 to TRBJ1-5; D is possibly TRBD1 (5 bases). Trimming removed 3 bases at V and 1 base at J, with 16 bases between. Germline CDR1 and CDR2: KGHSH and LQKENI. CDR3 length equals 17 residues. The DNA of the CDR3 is TGTGCCAGCTCACCGGCCCCTGGGGCGGGGAGCAATCAGCCCCAGCATTTT. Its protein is CASSPAPGAGSNQPQHF.

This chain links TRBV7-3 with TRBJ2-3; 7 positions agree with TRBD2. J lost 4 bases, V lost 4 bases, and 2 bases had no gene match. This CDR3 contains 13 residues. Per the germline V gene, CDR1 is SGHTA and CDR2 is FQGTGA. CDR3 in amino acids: CASSSAGADTQYF. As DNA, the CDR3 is TGTGCCAGCAGCTCGGCGGGGGCAGATACGCAGTATTTT.

The CDR3 DNA sequence: TGTGCCAGCAGCTTAGTTGGAGCGGGGGGCGGCGATGGCTACACCTTC. This translates into CASSLVGAGGGDGYTF. J is TRBJ1-2 and V is TRBV11-2; D might be TRBD1 (6 bases). The germline gives CDR1 SGHAT, CDR2 FQNNGV. V was clipped by 1 base and J by 6 bases, with 18 bases between them. The CDR3 sequence is 16 residues long. Supplemented by reference TRBV11-2 and TRBJ1-2, the full variable domain reads EAGVAQSPRYKIIEKRQSVAFWCNPISGHATLYWYQQILGQGPKLLIQFQNNGVVDDSQLPKDRFSAERLKGVDSTLKIQPAKLEDSAVYLCASSLVGAGGGDGYTFGSGTRLTVV.

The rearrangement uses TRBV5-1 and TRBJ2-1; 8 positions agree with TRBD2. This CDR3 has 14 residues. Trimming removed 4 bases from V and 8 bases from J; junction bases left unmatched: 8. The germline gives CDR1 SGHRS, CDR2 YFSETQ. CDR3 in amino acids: CASSQKAGADEQFF. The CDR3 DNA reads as TGCGCCAGCAGCCAGAAAGCGGGAGCTGATGAGCAGTTCTTC.

The CDR3 protein is CASSWTGEYSGNTIYF. The CDR3 bases are TGTGCCAGCAGTTGGACAGGAGAGTACTCTGGAAACACCATATATTTT. The chain joins TRBV28 to TRBJ1-3, with TRBD1 matching over 7 bases. The CDR3 spans 16 residues. The V and J ends lost 4 bases and 0 bases, in that order; junction bases with no gene match: 6. Germline-derived CDR1 and CDR2 are MDHEN and SYDVKM. Together with reference TRBV28 and TRBJ1-3, the CDR3 gives the full variable domain: DVKVTQSSRYLVKRTGEKVFLECVQDMDHENMFWYRQDPGLGLRLIYFSYDVKMKEKGDIPEGYSVSREKKERFSLILESASTNQTSMYLCASSWTGEYSGNTIYFGEGSWLTVV.

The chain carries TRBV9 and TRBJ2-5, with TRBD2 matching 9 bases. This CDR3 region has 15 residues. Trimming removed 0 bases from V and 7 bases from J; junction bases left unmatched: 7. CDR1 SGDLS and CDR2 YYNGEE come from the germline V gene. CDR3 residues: CASSVDSGGGGTQYF. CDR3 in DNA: TGTGCCAGCAGCGTAGATAGCGGGGGAGGGGGGACCCAGTACTTC.